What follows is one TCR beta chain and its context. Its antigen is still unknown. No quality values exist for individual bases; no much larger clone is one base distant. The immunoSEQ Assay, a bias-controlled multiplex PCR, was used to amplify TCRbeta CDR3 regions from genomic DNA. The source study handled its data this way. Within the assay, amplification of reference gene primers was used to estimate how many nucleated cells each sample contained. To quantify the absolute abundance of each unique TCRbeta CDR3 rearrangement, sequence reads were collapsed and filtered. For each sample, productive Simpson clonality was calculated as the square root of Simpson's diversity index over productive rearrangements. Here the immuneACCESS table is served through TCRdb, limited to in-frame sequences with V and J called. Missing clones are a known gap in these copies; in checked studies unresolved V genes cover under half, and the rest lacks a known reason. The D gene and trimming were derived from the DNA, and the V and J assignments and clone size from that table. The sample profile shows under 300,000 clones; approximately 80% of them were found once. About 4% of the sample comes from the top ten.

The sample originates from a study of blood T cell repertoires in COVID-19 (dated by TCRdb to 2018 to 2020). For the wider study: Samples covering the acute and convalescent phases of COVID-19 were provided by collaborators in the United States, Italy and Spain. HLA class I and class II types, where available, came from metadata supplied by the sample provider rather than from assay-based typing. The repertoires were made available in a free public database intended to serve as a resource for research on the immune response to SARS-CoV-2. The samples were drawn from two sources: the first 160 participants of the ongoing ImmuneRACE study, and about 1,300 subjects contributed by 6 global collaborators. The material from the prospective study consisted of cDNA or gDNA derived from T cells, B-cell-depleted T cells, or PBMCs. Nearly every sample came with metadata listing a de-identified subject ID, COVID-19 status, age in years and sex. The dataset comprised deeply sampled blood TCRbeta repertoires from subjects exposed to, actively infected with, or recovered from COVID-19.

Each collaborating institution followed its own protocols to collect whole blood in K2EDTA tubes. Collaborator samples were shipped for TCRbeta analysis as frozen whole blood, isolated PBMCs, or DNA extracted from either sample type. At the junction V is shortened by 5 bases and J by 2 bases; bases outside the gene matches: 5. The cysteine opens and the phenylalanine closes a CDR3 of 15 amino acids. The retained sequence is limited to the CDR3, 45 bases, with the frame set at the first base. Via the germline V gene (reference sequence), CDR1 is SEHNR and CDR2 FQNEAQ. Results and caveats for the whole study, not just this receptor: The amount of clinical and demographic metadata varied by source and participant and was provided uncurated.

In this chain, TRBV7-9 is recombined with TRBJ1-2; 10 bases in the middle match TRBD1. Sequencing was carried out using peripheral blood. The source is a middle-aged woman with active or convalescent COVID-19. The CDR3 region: CASSGRQGANYGYTF. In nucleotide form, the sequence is TGTGCCAGCAGCGGAAGACAGGGGGCAAACTATGGCTACACCTTC.